This T cell receptor beta chain stems from a study of OX40 agonist ivuxolimab in advanced cancers. As for the study in general: Clinicians treated patients with ivuxolimab, an agonistic anti-OX40 (CD134) antibody. Age averaged around 59 years (range roughly 20 to 90), and 80% to 90% were male. General study findings and limits: Nonresponders included some who also had low normalized T-cell clonal expansion.

The germline gives CDR1 MNHEY, CDR2 SVGAGI. This CDR3 is 14 amino acids long. V trimming: 7 bases; J trimming: 4 bases; junction bases outside the gene matches: 7. This clone was seen only once. Its antigen is not identified. TCRdb keeps only in-frame clones here, not all; method: immunoSEQ multiplex PCR. The sample records about 35,000 clones, roughly 90% being singletons. Material: CD4+ or CD8+ T cells sorted from blood, obtained in a trial of the OX40 agonist ivuxolimab. The rearrangement uses TRBV6-5 and TRBJ2-7, with 10 positions matching TRBD2. This receptor was identified in an adult with an advanced solid tumor such as melanoma, head and neck, liver or kidney cancer. The CDR3 nucleotides are TGTGCCAGCACCGTAGCGGGAGGACGGTACGAGCAGTACTTC. Its translation: CASTVAGGRYEQYF.